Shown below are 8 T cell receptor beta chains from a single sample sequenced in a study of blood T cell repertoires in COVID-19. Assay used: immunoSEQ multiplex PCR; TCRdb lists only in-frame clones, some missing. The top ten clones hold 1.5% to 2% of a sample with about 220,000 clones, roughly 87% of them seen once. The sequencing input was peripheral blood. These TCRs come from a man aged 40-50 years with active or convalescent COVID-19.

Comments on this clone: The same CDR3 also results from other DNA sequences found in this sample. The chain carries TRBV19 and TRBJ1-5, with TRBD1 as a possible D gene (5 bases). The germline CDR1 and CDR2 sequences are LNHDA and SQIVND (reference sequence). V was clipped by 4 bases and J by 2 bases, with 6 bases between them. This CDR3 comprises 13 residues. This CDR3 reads CASSTGGNQPQHF. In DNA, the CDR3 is TGTGCCAGTAGTACGGGGGGCAATCAGCCCCAGCATTTT.

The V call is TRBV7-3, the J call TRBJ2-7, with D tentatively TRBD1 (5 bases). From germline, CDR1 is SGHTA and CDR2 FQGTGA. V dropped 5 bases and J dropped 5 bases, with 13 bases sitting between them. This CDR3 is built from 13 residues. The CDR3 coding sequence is TGTGCCAGCAGCCCTACAGGTCTGGACGAGCAGTACTTC. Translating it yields CASSPTGLDEQYF.

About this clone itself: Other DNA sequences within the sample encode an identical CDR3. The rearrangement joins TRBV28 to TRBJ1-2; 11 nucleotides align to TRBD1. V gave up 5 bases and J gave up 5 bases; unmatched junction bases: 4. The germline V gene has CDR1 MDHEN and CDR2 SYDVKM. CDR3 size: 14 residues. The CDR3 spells CASSPGTGGYGYTF. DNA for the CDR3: TGTGCCAGCAGTCCCGGGACAGGGGGTTATGGCTACACCTTC.

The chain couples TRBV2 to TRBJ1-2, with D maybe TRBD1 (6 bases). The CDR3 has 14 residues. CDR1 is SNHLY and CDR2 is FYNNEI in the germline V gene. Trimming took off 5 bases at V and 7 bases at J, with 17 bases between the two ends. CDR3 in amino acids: CASSLTQGSGGYTF. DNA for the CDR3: TGTGCCAGCAGTCTAACACAGGGATCTGGTGGCTACACCTTC. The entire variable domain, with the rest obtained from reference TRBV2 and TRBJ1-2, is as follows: EPEVTQTPSHQVTQMGQEVILRCVPISNHLYFYWYRQILGQKVEFLVSFYNNEISEKSEIFDDQFSVERPDGSNFTLKIRSTKLEDSAMYFCASSLTQGSGGYTFGSGTRLTVV.

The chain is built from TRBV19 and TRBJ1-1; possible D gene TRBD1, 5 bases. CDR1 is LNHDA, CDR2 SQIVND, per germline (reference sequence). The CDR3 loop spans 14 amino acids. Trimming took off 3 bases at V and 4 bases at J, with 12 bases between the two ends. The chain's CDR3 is CASSITGGSTEAFF. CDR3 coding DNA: TGTGCCAGTAGTATTACCGGGGGGAGCACTGAAGCTTTCTTT.

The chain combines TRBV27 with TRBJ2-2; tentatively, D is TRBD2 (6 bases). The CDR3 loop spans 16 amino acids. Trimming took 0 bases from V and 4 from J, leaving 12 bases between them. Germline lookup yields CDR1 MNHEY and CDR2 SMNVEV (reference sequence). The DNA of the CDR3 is TGTGCCAGCAGTTTATCGGGCGGGGCGGGCACCGGGGAGCTGTTTTTT. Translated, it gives CASSLSGGAGTGELFF.

CDR3 sequence: CASSLSSSYEAFF. The CDR3, as DNA: TGTGCCAGCAGCTTAAGCAGTTCTTATGAAGCTTTCTTT. The chain joins TRBV7-3 to TRBJ1-1; D is ambiguous. The CDR3 has 13 residues. Germline V gene lookup returns CDR1 SGHTA and CDR2 FQGTGA. Trimming took off 1 base at V and 7 bases at J, with 10 bases between the two ends. The full variable domain, rest sourced from reference TRBV7-3 and TRBJ1-1, is GAGVSQTPSNKVTEKGKYVELRCDPISGHTALYWYRQSLGQGPEFLIYFQGTGAADDSGLPNDRFFAVRPEGSVSTLKIQRTERGDSAVYLCASSLSSSYEAFFGQGTRLTVV.

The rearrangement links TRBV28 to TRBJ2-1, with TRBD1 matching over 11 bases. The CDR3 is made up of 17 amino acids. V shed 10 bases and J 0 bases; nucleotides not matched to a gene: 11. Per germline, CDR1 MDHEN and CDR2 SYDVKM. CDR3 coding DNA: TGTGCCATCCGATGGGGACAGGGGGGGAGCTCCTACAATGAGCAGTTCTTC. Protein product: CAIRWGQGGSSYNEQFF.